This TCR beta chain derives from a study of cytomegalovirus exposure and HLA in healthy donors. Study-level background: Some 200 million T cells yielded roughly 120 million unique TCR beta sequences, as an earlier analysis found. Study results and caveats: Three CMV-associated chains proved CMV antigen-specific in vitro.

Comment on this clone: As yet, its antigen is unknown.

Primers included in the PCR were 60 Vbeta and 13 Jbeta primers. Some clones are missing from TCRdb's copy, which holds only in-frame ones; the method was immunoSEQ multiplex PCR. The sample comprises under 65,000 clones, 80% of which are singletons, and about 7.8% rests with the top ten. The CDR3 has 14 amino acids. Germline V gene data show CDR1 as MNHEY and CDR2 as SMNVEV (reference sequence). Trimming pared 4 bases from V and 4 bases from J, leaving 13 bases between. V and J are TRBV27 and TRBJ1-1; no definite D call. What was sequenced was PBMCs. The clonotype was recovered from a young man in good health and CMV-seropositive. The CDR3, as DNA: TGTGCCAGCAGTTCCCCCGGAGAAACCACTGAAGCTTTCTTT. Its translation: CASSSPGETTEAFF.